This TCR beta chain derives from a study of early T cells in non-severe SARS-CoV-2 infection. Across the whole study: Bulk RNA taken from unsorted whole blood was sequenced, leaving chains unpaired.

Points from the study as a whole: Anti-spike CD8 responses were favored by VDJdb matching, which missed private and CD4 specificities.

This CDR3 has 16 residues. In germline, CDR1 is SGHRS, CDR2 YFSETQ. Losses at the gene ends were 2 bases for V and 7 bases for J; bases not matched to a gene: 12. In the library, individual cDNA molecules carried attached unique molecular identifiers. TCRdb passed the 5' RACE reads through MiXCR, listing each CDR3 protein once. The repertoire has roughly 45,000 distinct CDR3 sequences, over 5% of them found once; the top ten carry around 6.9%. On this clonotype: Its antigen is not identified.

Sample: whole blood, taken at baseline. The source of this sequence is an adult who was a healthcare worker with PCR-confirmed SARS-CoV-2 infection or an uninfected control (not recorded which). This chain connects TRBV5-1 to TRBJ2-7; 10 positions match TRBD1. CDR3 protein: CASSFTRGTGVGEQYF. DNA for the CDR3: TGCGCCAGCAGCTTCACACGCGGGACAGGGGTTGGTGAGCAGTACTTC.